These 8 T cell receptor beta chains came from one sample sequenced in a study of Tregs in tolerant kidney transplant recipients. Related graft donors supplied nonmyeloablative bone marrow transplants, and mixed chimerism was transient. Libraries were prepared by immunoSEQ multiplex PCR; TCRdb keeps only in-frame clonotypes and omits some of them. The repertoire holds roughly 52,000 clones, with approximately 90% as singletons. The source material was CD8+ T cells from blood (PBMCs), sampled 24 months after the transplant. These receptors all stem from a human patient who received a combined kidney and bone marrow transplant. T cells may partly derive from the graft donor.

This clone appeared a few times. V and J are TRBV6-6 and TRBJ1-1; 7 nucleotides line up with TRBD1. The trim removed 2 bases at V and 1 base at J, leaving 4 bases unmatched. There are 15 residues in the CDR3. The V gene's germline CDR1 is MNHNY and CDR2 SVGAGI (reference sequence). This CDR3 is CASSYEAGGNTEAFF. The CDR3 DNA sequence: TGTGCCAGCAGTTACGAGGCAGGGGGGAACACTGAAGCTTTCTTT.

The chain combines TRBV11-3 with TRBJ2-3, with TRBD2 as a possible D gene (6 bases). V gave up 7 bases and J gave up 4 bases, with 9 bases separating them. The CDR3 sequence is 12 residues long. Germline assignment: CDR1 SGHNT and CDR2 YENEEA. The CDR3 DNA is TGTGCCAGCAATCTAGCGCCAGATACGCAGTATTTT. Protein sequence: CASNLAPDTQYF.

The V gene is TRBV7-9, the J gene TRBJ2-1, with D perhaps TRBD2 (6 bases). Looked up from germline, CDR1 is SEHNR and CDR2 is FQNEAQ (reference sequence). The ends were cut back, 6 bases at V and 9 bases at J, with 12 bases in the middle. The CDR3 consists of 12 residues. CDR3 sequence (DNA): TGTGCCAGCAGTCCTACTAGCTCTGAGCAGTTCTTC. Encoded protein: CASSPTSSEQFF.

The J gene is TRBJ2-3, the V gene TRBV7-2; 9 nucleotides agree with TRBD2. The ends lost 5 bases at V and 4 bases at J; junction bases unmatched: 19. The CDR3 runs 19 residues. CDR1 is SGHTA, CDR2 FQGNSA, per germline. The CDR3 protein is CASSLTPNRGGRAPDTQYF. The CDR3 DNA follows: TGTGCCAGCAGCCTGACCCCCAATCGGGGCGGGAGGGCTCCAGATACGCAGTATTTT.

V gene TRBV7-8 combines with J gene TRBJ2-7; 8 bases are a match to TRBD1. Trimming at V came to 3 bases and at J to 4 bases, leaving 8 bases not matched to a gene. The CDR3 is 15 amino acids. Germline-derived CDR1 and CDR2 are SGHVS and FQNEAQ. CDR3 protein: CASSFPTGEEYEQYF. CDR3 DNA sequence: TGTGCCAGCAGCTTCCCGACAGGGGAAGAATACGAGCAGTACTTC. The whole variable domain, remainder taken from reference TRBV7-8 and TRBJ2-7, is GAGVSQSPRYKVAKRGQDVALRCDPISGHVSLFWYQQALGQGPEFLTYFQNEAQLDKSGLPSDRFFAERPEGSVSTLKIQRTQQEDSAVYLCASSFPTGEEYEQYFGPGTRLTVT.

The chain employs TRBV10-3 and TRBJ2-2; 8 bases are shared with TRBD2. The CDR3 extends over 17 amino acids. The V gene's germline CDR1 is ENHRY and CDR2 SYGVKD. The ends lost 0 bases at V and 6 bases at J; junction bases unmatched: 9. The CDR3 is CAISESPGGGAAGELFF. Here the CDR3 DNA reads TGTGCCATCAGTGAGTCCCCCGGGGGGGGAGCGGCCGGGGAGCTGTTTTTT.

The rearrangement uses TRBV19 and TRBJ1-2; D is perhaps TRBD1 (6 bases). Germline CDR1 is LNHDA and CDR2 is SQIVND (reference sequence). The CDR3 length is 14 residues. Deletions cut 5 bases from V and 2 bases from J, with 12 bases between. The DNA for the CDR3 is TGTGCCAGTAGTTATCCAACAGGGAACTATGGCTACACCTTC. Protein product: CASSYPTGNYGYTF.

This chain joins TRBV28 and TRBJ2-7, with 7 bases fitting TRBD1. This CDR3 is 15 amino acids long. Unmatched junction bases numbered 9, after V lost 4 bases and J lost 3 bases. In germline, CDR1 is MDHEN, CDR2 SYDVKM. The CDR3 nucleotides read TGTGCCAGCAGTTCGACAGGGATATGGGTCTACGAGCAGTACTTC. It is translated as CASSSTGIWVYEQYF.